These T cell receptor beta chains were read from a single sample in a study of OX40 agonist ivuxolimab in advanced cancers. Sequencing used immunoSEQ multiplex PCR; TCRdb keeps in-frame clones, though not all of them. The sample holds approximately 58,000 clones; 85% are singletons and the top ten take around 2.9%. The sample was CD4+ or CD8+ T cells sorted from blood, taken in a trial of the OX40 agonist ivuxolimab. Every receptor here comes from an adult with an advanced solid tumor such as melanoma, head and neck, liver or kidney cancer. Each CDR3 is given with its conserved first and last residue. The D gene is left open where the match is weak. Size values are once, few and many counts, or a class for expanded clones, and some rows have none.

cdr3_aa cdr3_nt v_call clone_size d_call j_call
CARSLEGGVHSGNTIYF TGTGCCAGAAGCTTGGAAGGAGGGGTCCACTCTGGAAACACCATATATTTT TRBV5-3 - - TRBJ1-3
CASSPGGLPSSTEAFF TGTGCCAGCTCCCCTGGGGGGTTACCGTCGAGCACTGAAGCTTTCTTT TRBV18 few - TRBJ1-1
CASSPPGQQHEKLFF TGTGCCAGCTCACCACCGGGACAGCAACATGAAAAACTGTTTTTT TRBV18 - TRBD1 TRBJ1-4
CASSWGGANTGELFF TGTGCCAGCAGCTGGGGCGGGGCGAACACCGGGGAGCTGTTTTTT TRBV7-9 - - TRBJ2-2
CASSPRAGSYGYTF TGTGCCAGCAGCCCCCGAGCGGGGAGCTATGGCTACACCTTC TRBV7-3 - - TRBJ1-2
CASSSTIHRVDTQYF TGTGCCAGCAGTTCCACCATCCACAGGGTAGATACGCAGTATTTT TRBV6-1 - - TRBJ2-3
CASSMGQVTDTQYF TGTGCCAGCAGCATGGGACAGGTCACAGATACGCAGTATTTT TRBV7-9 - TRBD1 TRBJ2-3
CASTRLDSTDTQYF TGTGCCAGCACTAGACTGGACAGCACAGATACGCAGTATTTT TRBV2 - - TRBJ2-3
CARPKARAPGLHEQYF TGTGCCAGACCAAAAGCCAGGGCCCCGGGCCTTCACGAGCAGTACTTC TRBV6-4 - - TRBJ2-7
CASNPPQGLFDEQYF TGTGCCAGCAATCCACCACAGGGTCTGTTCGACGAGCAGTACTTC TRBV5-6 - - TRBJ2-7
CASSSTLPYEQYF TGTGCCAGCAGCTCAACCCTGCCCTACGAGCAGTACTTC TRBV6-5 - - TRBJ2-7
CASSLYLAGTYEQYF TGCGCCAGCAGCTTGTACCTAGCGGGAACCTACGAGCAGTACTTC TRBV5-1 - TRBD2 TRBJ2-7
CASSVPDSGNTIYF TGTGCCAGCAGTGTCCCAGACTCTGGAAACACCATATATTTT TRBV2 - - TRBJ1-3
CASSLNQGYTEAFF TGTGCCAGCAGCTTGAACCAGGGGTACACTGAAGCTTTCTTT TRBV5-4 - - TRBJ1-1
CASSQGTWDPNTGELFF TGCGCCAGCAGCCAAGGGACATGGGATCCGAACACCGGGGAGCTGTTTTTT TRBV4-1 - - TRBJ2-2
CSVRTSGTEAFF TGCAGCGTACGGACCTCGGGCACTGAAGCTTTCTTT TRBV29-1 many - TRBJ1-1
CASTVNLLLAGELFF TGTGCCAGCACCGTAAATCTACTTCTGGCCGGGGAGCTGTTTTTT TRBV6-1 - - TRBJ2-2
CASSLWSLNQPQHF TGTGCCAGCAGCTTATGGAGTCTCAATCAGCCCCAGCATTTT TRBV7-4 - - TRBJ1-5
CASSLGQGAVDTQYF TGTGCCAGCAGTTTGGGACAGGGGGCAGTGGATACGCAGTATTTT TRBV6-1 - TRBD1 TRBJ2-3
CAWSVVSAGWFDEQFF TGTGCCTGGAGTGTAGTTTCGGCAGGTTGGTTCGATGAGCAGTTCTTC TRBV30 - - TRBJ2-1
CASSHAAGGSDNEQFF TGCGCCAGCAGTCACGCAGCGGGAGGGTCCGACAATGAGCAGTTCTTC TRBV23-1 - TRBD2 TRBJ2-1
CSVAGTGATETQYF TGCAGCGTGGCCGGGACAGGGGCCACAGAGACCCAGTACTTC TRBV29-1 - TRBD1 TRBJ2-5
CASSQTGQGVETQYF TGCGCCAGCAGCCAAACGGGTCAGGGGGTGGAGACCCAGTACTTC TRBV4-3 - TRBD1 TRBJ2-5
CASITAGGLTDTQYF TGTGCCAGCATAACGGCAGGGGGTCTCACAGATACGCAGTATTTT TRBV28 - TRBD1 TRBJ2-3
CASSLAGRGNTIYF TGCGCCAGCAGCTTGGCCGGCAGGGGAAACACCATATATTTT TRBV5-1 - - TRBJ1-3
CASSLGGTGEKLFF TGTGCCAGCAGCTTGGGTGGGACAGGTGAAAAACTGTTTTTT TRBV5-4 - TRBD1 TRBJ1-4
CAWRGDQETQYF TGTGCCTGGCGGGGGGACCAAGAGACCCAGTACTTC TRBV30 - TRBD2 TRBJ2-5
CASSISGLHGYTF TGTGCCAGTAGTATCTCAGGACTACATGGCTACACCTTC TRBV19 - - TRBJ1-2
CASSLGDPGLAGYEQYF TGTGCCAGCAGCTTGGGTGATCCGGGACTAGCGGGGTACGAGCAGTACTTC TRBV7-2 - TRBD2 TRBJ2-7
CATLSNTGSEKLFF TGTGCCACCCTTTCCAATACAGGGTCGGAAAAACTGTTTTTT TRBV18 - - TRBJ1-4
CASSSPGLSDTQYF TGTGCCAGCAGTTCCCCAGGATTATCAGATACGCAGTATTTT TRBV6-6 few - TRBJ2-3
CAWAVQGRNQPQHF TGTGCCTGGGCGGTCCAGGGGCGGAATCAGCCCCAGCATTTT TRBV30 - - TRBJ1-5
CASSTSNQETQYF TGTGCCAGTAGTACCAGCAACCAAGAGACCCAGTACTTC TRBV19 few - TRBJ2-5
CAWRGGQGVLTSYEQYF TGTGCCTGGAGGGGAGGACAGGGGGTACTTACCTCCTACGAGCAGTACTTC TRBV30 - TRBD1 TRBJ2-7
CASSQRGRADTQYF TGCGCCAGCAGCCAACGGGGTCGGGCAGATACGCAGTATTTT TRBV4-3 few - TRBJ2-3
CSVGGIGPGALGGGEQYF TGCAGCGTTGGAGGTATCGGTCCGGGGGCCCTTGGGGGTGGCGAGCAGTACTTC TRBV29-1 - - TRBJ2-7
CASGRRDSGNTIYF TGTGCCAGCGGAAGAAGGGATTCTGGAAACACCATATATTTT TRBV9 - - TRBJ1-3
CASSVVASLYTDTQYF TGTGCCAGCAGCGTAGTGGCTAGCCTGTACACAGATACGCAGTATTTT TRBV9 - - TRBJ2-3
CASSYSASGSGDTQYF TGTGCCAGCAGTTACTCGGCCAGCGGGAGTGGAGATACGCAGTATTTT TRBV6-5 - TRBD2 TRBJ2-3
CASSLDPPGQGYQPQHF TGCGCCAGCAGCTTGGACCCACCGGGACAGGGATATCAGCCCCAGCATTTT TRBV5-1 - TRBD1 TRBJ1-5
CASSEAGGWDREIDTQYF TGTGCCAGCAGTGAAGCGGGAGGGTGGGATAGGGAGATAGATACGCAGTATTTT TRBV2 - TRBD2 TRBJ2-3
CASSTSGGPQETQYF TGTGCCAGCTCAACTAGCGGGGGACCCCAAGAGACCCAGTACTTC TRBV27 - TRBD2 TRBJ2-5
CARRVSTSTDTQYF TGCGCCCGAAGGGTGTCCACTAGCACAGATACGCAGTATTTT TRBV5-1 - - TRBJ2-3
CASSYMAGMETQYF TGTGCCAGCAGTTATATGGCGGGGATGGAGACCCAGTACTTC TRBV6-9 - - TRBJ2-5
CASAPGPLSYEQYF TGTGCCAGCGCTCCCGGACCCCTTTCCTACGAGCAGTACTTC TRBV7-6 - - TRBJ2-7
CASSDGTVAYYGYTF TGTGCCAGTAGTGATGGGACCGTGGCCTACTATGGCTACACCTTC TRBV19 medium-sized - TRBJ1-2
CASSRAVPLTGELFF TGTGCCAGCAGCCGCGCGGTGCCCCTCACCGGGGAGCTGTTTTTT TRBV7-9 few - TRBJ2-2
CASSKTLPGRPSNQPQHF TGTGCCAGCAGTAAAACGCTTCCGGGAAGGCCGAGCAATCAGCCCCAGCATTTT TRBV28 - - TRBJ1-5